Presented here are 18 T cell receptor beta chains from one specimen sequenced in a study of neurological immune-mediated disorders (dated by TCRdb to about 2019). The library was generated by 5' RACE. Sequencing instrument: Illumina HiSeq 2500. The public reads were run again by TCRdb, first through fastp at Q25 and then through MiXCR, and only productive beta chains were kept. Rows with one shared CDR3 protein collapse into an entry with the most common genes and DNA. Recorded for this sample are some 87,000 distinct CDR3 sequences; roughly 13% of them occurred a single time. In total, the top ten clones hold under 6% of the sample. Taken with the paper, the label for time point translates to: longitudinal time-point 2. The sample consisted of PBMCs. The receptor source for this set is a female donor with HTLV-1-associated myelopathy (HAM/TSP).

Only a few counts were recorded for this clonotype. One base away lies a much larger clone, so this may be a sequencing read error. The chain uses TRBV7-2 and TRBJ2-7; maybe TRBD1 (5 bases). The CDR3 totals 13 residues. CDR1 SGHTA and CDR2 FQGNSA come from the germline V gene. The CDR3 loop is CVSSLGQVSEQYF. The CDR3, as DNA: TGTGTCAGCAGCTTAGGACAAGTCAGCGAGCAGTACTTC.

This clonotype appeared many times. The rearrangement joins TRBV20-1 to TRBJ1-5; D gene unclear. Germline V CDR1 and CDR2: DFQATT, SNEGSKA (reference sequence). The CDR3 consists of 15 residues. Trimming took off 0 bases at V and 3 bases at J, with 12 bases between the two ends. CDR3 nucleotides: TGCAGTGCTAGAGAGGTCTTTGGGTACAATCAGCCCCAGCATTTT. Translation gives CSAREVFGYNQPQHF.

This clonotype was seen ten or more times. This chain uses TRBV2 with TRBJ1-2; perhaps TRBD1 as D (6 bases). Germline CDR1 SNHLY, CDR2 FYNNEI. The CDR3 spans 14 residues. Trimming left V 3 bases short and J 6 bases short, with 14 bases between. The CDR3 region is CASSDQGQGNGYTF. For the CDR3, the DNA is TGTGCCAGCAGTGATCAGGGGCAGGGAAATGGCTACACCTTC. Supplemented by reference TRBV2 and TRBJ1-2, the full variable domain reads EPEVTQTPSHQVTQMGQEVILRCVPISNHLYFYWYRQILGQKVEFLVSFYNNEISEKSEIFDDQFSVERPDGSNFTLKIRSTKLEDSAMYFCASSDQGQGNGYTFGSGTRLTVV.

This clonotype was observed many times. The CDR3 here is CASSLAVGTGNTEAFF. In DNA, the CDR3 is TGCGCCAGCAGCTTGGCCGTTGGGACAGGAAACACTGAAGCTTTCTTT. The chain has TRBV5-1 and TRBJ1-1; TRBD1 agrees at 8 bases. Germline V gene data show CDR1 as SGHRS and CDR2 as YFSETQ. The length of the CDR3 is 16 residues. With 0 bases clipped from V and 2 bases from J, the junction kept 6 bases outside the gene matches.

As regards this clonotype: This may stem from a read error, because a much larger clone lies one nucleotide away. J is TRBJ2-3 and V is TRBV20-1; TRBD1 is a possible D gene (6 bases). The germline gives CDR1 DFQATT, CDR2 SNEGSKA (reference sequence). The length of the CDR3 is 13 residues. Trimming shortened V by 5 bases and J by 3 bases, and 12 bases separated the two germline ends. The CDR3 bases are TGCAGTGCTCCAGGGGATGGGACAGATACGCAGTATTTT. Amino acid sequence: CSAPGDGTDTQYF.

Worth noting for this clonotype: A much larger clone lies one base from this, so it may be a read error. The chain employs TRBV7-8 and TRBJ2-7, with D hard to call. The length of the CDR3 is 11 residues. Germline V gene sequence: CDR1 SGHVS, CDR2 FQNEAQ. The CDR3 protein is CTSSFLEEQYF. The DNA of the CDR3 is TGTACCAGCAGCTTTCTAGAAGAGCAGTACTTC.

This clonotype was seen a handful of times. V gene TRBV4-1 combines with J gene TRBJ2-3; TRBD2 aligns across 13 bases. This CDR3 is built from 19 residues. The ends lost 4 bases at V and 0 bases at J; junction bases unmatched: 10. Per germline, CDR1 MGHRA and CDR2 YSYEKL. CDR3 sequence reads: CASSRPLAGGKISTDTQYF. The CDR3 DNA follows: TGCGCCAGCAGCCGCCCACTAGCGGGGGGGAAAATAAGCACAGATACGCAGTATTTT.

The chain is built from TRBV5-1 and TRBJ2-1, with 9 nucleotides matching TRBD1. V dropped 4 bases and J dropped 5; count of bases not matched to a gene: 7. The germline CDR1 and CDR2 sequences are SGHRS and YFSETQ. The CDR3 runs 15 residues. CDR3 coding DNA: TGCGCCAGCAGCCGTCGGGACAGGGACCACAATGAGCAGTTCTTC. As protein: CASSRRDRDHNEQFF.

This clonotype was recorded at least ten times. The chain couples TRBV29-1 to TRBJ2-3; TRBD2 matches at 14 bases. Germline V gene lookup returns CDR1 SQVTM and CDR2 ANQGSEA. The CDR3 has 14 residues. J was trimmed by 6 bases and V by 6 bases; bases with no gene match: 5. The CDR3 DNA reads as TGCAGCGTGACTAGCGGGGGGGCCGGGGATACGCAGTATTTT. This sequence encodes CSVTSGGAGDTQYF.

The sample holds many counts of this clonotype. This sequence joins TRBV29-1 and TRBJ1-1; D remains ambiguous. Per germline, CDR1 SQVTM and CDR2 ANQGSEA. The CDR3 spans 14 residues. The germline V and J ends were trimmed by 4 bases and 4 bases, with 16 bases remaining between them. The CDR3 DNA reads TGCAGCGTTGCTTTACTGGTTATGAGCACTGAAGCTTTCTTT. It yields the protein CSVALLVMSTEAFF.

In its sample, this clonotype was seen many times. The rearrangement uses TRBV12-3 or TRBV12-4 and TRBJ2-3; tentatively, D is TRBD1 or TRBD2 (5 bases each). This CDR3 contains 14 residues. V was clipped by 3 bases and J by 0 bases, with 7 bases between them. The CDR3 reads CASSFRDSTDTQYF. The CDR3 region has the DNA TGTGCCAGCAGTTTTCGGGACAGCACAGATACGCAGTATTTT.

This clonotype came up many times. This chain's CDR3 is CASSSGRYSNQPQHF. The CDR3 DNA reads as TGTGCCAGCAGTTCGGGCCGTTATAGCAATCAGCCCCAGCATTTT. The chain combines TRBV28 with TRBJ1-5, with D unclear. The CDR3 consists of 15 residues. CDR1 MDHEN and CDR2 SYDVKM come from the germline V gene. V lost 4 bases and J lost 0, with 10 bases in between.

The chain employs TRBV20-1 and TRBJ2-1; D is undetermined. CDR1 and CDR2 from the germline V gene are DFQATT and SNEGSKA (reference sequence). The CDR3 extends over 13 amino acids. V lost 1 base and J 5 bases, leaving 9 bases between the germline ends. CDR3 nucleotides: TGCAGTGCTAGAGTAACAGTTGACAATGAGCAGTTCTTC. It translates to CSARVTVDNEQFF.

CDR3 in DNA: TGTGCCAGCAGCGTAGGGACAGTGAACACCGGGGAGCTGTTTTTT. Protein product: CASSVGTVNTGELFF. The chain employs TRBV9 and TRBJ2-2; a possible D gene is TRBD1 (6 bases). Germline CDR1 reads SGDLS; CDR2 reads YYNGEE. This CDR3 comprises 15 residues. V was shortened by 0 bases and J by 1 base, with 7 bases between the two germline ends.

The table lists this clonotype with many counts. J is TRBJ2-3 and V is TRBV12-5; D is perhaps TRBD2 (5 bases). The V and J ends lost 4 bases and 1 base respectively, with 9 bases between them. Per the germline V gene, CDR1 is LGHNT and CDR2 is FRNRAP. The CDR3 has 14 amino acids. The CDR3 is CASGSTKRTDTQYF. Here the CDR3 DNA reads TGTGCTAGTGGTTCGACTAAACGCACAGATACGCAGTATTTT.

This clonotype was seen ten or more times. The chain carries TRBV7-2 and TRBJ2-5, with no clear D. The CDR3 sequence is 12 residues long. V lost 0 bases to trimming and J lost 4 bases, with 3 bases between them. Looked up from germline, CDR1 is SGHTA and CDR2 is FQGNSA. The CDR3 region is CASSLARETQYF. CDR3 DNA: TGTGCCAGCAGCTTAGCGCGAGAGACCCAGTACTTC.

There are many counts of this clonotype. The V gene is TRBV6-6, the J gene TRBJ1-2; a weak D match, TRBD1 (6 bases). V lost 4 bases, J lost 2 bases, and 11 bases lay in between. CDR1 MNHNY and CDR2 SVGAGI come from the germline V gene (reference sequence). This CDR3 region has 14 residues. The CDR3 DNA sequence: TGTGCCAGCAGTTCGACAGGCATCAACTATGGCTACACCTTC. Translating it yields CASSSTGINYGYTF.

In its sample, this clonotype was seen many times. The gene calls are TRBV11-2 and TRBJ2-7; 10 bases are shared with TRBD2. Losses at the gene ends were 0 bases for V and 2 bases for J; bases not matched to a gene: 1. Germline loops: CDR1 SGHAT, CDR2 FQNNGV. This CDR3 is built from 15 residues. CDR3 residues: CASSLEAGGTYEQYF. The CDR3 bases are TGTGCCAGCAGCTTAGAAGCGGGGGGGACCTACGAGCAGTACTTC.